These 23 T cell receptor beta chains originate from one sample sequenced in a study of multiple sclerosis patients with progressive multifocal leukoencephalopathy. The time point here: before natalizumab initiation. Sequenced by immunoSEQ multiplex PCR; TCRdb stores in-frame clones only, minus some. In the table there are about 30,000 clones, 90% to 95% of which are singletons. Sequenced material: PBMCs. All receptors come from a man aged 25 to 45 with multiple sclerosis.

The chain combines TRBV18 with TRBJ1-2, with 11 nucleotides matching TRBD1. This CDR3 is 15 amino acids long. Per germline, CDR1 KGHSH and CDR2 LQKENI. V lost 3 bases and J lost 6; bases outside the gene matches: 6. DNA for the CDR3: TGTGCCAGCTCACCGGACAGGGGGCGAAATGATGGCTACACCTTC. This codes for CASSPDRGRNDGYTF.

The chain uses TRBV7-9 and TRBJ2-5, with D possibly matching TRBD1 (6 bases). The V gene's germline CDR1 is SEHNR and CDR2 FQNEAQ (reference sequence). V was clipped by 0 bases and J by 2 bases, with 19 bases between them. This CDR3 has 18 residues. The CDR3 region is CASSLAAGGGLKQETQYF. DNA of the CDR3: TGTGCCAGCAGCTTAGCGGCTGGGGGCGGCCTGAAACAAGAGACCCAGTACTTC.

The rearrangement joins TRBV5-6 to TRBJ2-1; D is unresolved. Germline V gene data show CDR1 as SGHDT and CDR2 as YYEEEE. The CDR3 is 13 residues long. The germline V and J ends were trimmed by 0 bases and 8 bases, with 9 bases remaining between them. Here the CDR3 DNA reads TGTGCCAGCAGCTTGGTCGAGCTCCATGAGCAGTTCTTC. This sequence encodes CASSLVELHEQFF.

The rearrangement uses TRBV7-3 and TRBJ2-2; maybe TRBD2 (5 bases). CDR1 and CDR2 (germline): SGHTA, FQGTGA. This CDR3 is built from 16 residues. V was clipped by 2 bases and J by 2 bases, with 12 bases between them. This CDR3 is CASSLSVGANTGELFF. The CDR3 DNA sequence: TGTGCCAGCAGCTTATCAGTGGGAGCCAACACCGGGGAGCTGTTTTTT.

The J gene is TRBJ2-1, the V gene TRBV11-3, with a weak D call TRBD1 (5 bases). The CDR3 covers 13 residues. Trimming left V 3 bases short and J 6 bases short, with 9 bases between. Per germline, CDR1 SGHNT and CDR2 YENEEA. The CDR3 loop reads CASSFTDTNEQFF. In DNA, the CDR3 is TGTGCCAGCAGCTTCACGGACACCAATGAGCAGTTCTTC.

The count of this clone is one. This chain links TRBV5-1 with TRBJ1-2; D possibly corresponds to TRBD1 (5 bases). This CDR3 is 13 amino acids long. Germline CDR1 and CDR2: SGHRS and YFSETQ. Trimming cost V 4 bases and J 1 base, with 8 bases left between them. The DNA for the CDR3 is TGCGCCAGCAGCCCGGGGCTTAACTATGGCTACACCTTC. This codes for CASSPGLNYGYTF.

The rearrangement uses TRBV9 and TRBJ2-7; D is uncertain. Germline CDR1 and CDR2: SGDLS and YYNGEE. The ends were cut back, 4 bases at V and 6 bases at J, with 14 bases in the middle. This CDR3 has 13 amino acids. CDR3 sequence reads: CASSPFVGGEQYF. In nucleotides, the CDR3 is TGTGCCAGCAGCCCGTTCGTAGGTGGCGAGCAGTACTTC.

The chain couples TRBV30 to TRBJ2-3; TRBD2 agrees at 12 bases. The J segment lost 3 bases and the V segment lost 1 base, leaving 2 bases of the junction unmatched. Germline assignment: CDR1 GTSNPN and CDR2 SVGIG (reference sequence). CDR3 length equals 15 residues. CDR3 loop: CAWSGLAGVTDTQYF. DNA for the CDR3: TGTGCCTGGAGTGGACTAGCGGGAGTTACAGATACGCAGTATTTT. Based on the CDR3 plus reference TRBV30 and TRBJ2-3, the full variable domain is SQTIHQWPATLVQPVGSPLSLECTVEGTSNPNLYWYRQAAGRGLQLLFYSVGIGQISSEVPQNLSASRPQDRQFILSSKKLLLSDSGFYLCAWSGLAGVTDTQYFGPGTRLTVL.

Remarks on this clone: The CDR3 ends on some other residue instead of the conserved phenylalanine or tryptophan, so this is likely a read error. The rearrangement links TRBV2 to TRBJ1-2; weak D call: TRBD1 (6 bases). The CDR3 covers 12 residues. V lost 5 bases and J lost 8, with 12 bases in between. Per germline, CDR1 SNHLY and CDR2 FYNNEI. This CDR3 reads CASSWGLGGYTL. CDR3 DNA sequence: TGTGCCAGCAGTTGGGGGCTGGGAGGCTACACCCTC.

In this sample, this clone turned up once. This chain connects TRBV9 to TRBJ1-5, with 8 bases aligning to TRBD1. J gave up 5 bases and V 4 bases, and 5 bases lay outside the gene matches. CDR1 SGDLS and CDR2 YYNGEE come from the germline V gene. The CDR3 length is 14 residues. CDR3 residues: CASSPGQGDQPQHF. CDR3 nucleotides: TGTGCCAGCAGCCCCGGACAGGGTGATCAGCCCCAGCATTTT.

The chain uses TRBV5-1 and TRBJ1-1; D is unclear. The V end lost 0 bases, the J end lost 1 base, and 10 bases lay between the germline ends. The length of the CDR3 is 15 residues. Germline values: CDR1 SGHRS, CDR2 YFSETQ. CDR3 DNA: TGCGCCAGCAGCTTGGAGGAGATCCCGAACACTGAAGCTTTCTTT. It translates to CASSLEEIPNTEAFF.

This chain connects TRBV7-9 to TRBJ2-5, with D unresolved. The germline V and J ends were trimmed by 4 bases and 3 bases, with 3 bases remaining between them. This CDR3 comprises 11 residues. Germline values: CDR1 SEHNR, CDR2 FQNEAQ (reference sequence). As DNA, the CDR3 is TGTGCCAGCAGCTCCGAAGAGACCCAGTACTTC. Its protein product is CASSSEETQYF.

The rearrangement links TRBV19 to TRBJ2-7, with 10 bases lining up with TRBD1. CDR1 and CDR2 from the germline V gene are LNHDA and SQIVND (reference sequence). The junction had 3 bases not matched to a gene; V was cut back by 4 bases and J by 3 bases. This CDR3 is 14 amino acids long. CDR3 bases: TGTGCCAGTAGTAGGGACAGGGGAAACTACGAGCAGTACTTC. Translated, it gives CASSRDRGNYEQYF.

The chain combines TRBV7-2 with TRBJ2-1; tentatively, D is TRBD2 (5 bases). The CDR3 extends over 18 amino acids. Deletions cut 0 bases from V and 0 bases from J, with 15 bases between. Germline CDR1 reads SGHTA; CDR2 reads FQGNSA. CDR3: CASSLALLASRSYNEQFF. The CDR3 DNA follows: TGTGCCAGCAGCTTAGCGCTATTGGCTAGCCGCTCCTACAATGAGCAGTTCTTC.

Concerning this clone itself: Other DNA sequences in this sample translate to the same CDR3. The chain combines TRBV10-3 with TRBJ2-1; TRBD2 matches at 14 bases. Germline trimming cut 0 bases from V and 7 bases from J; bases unmatched to any gene: 2. The CDR3 spans 16 residues. CDR1 ENHRY and CDR2 SYGVKD come from the germline V gene. CDR3 protein: CAISESGLAGVNEQFF. In DNA form, the CDR3 reads TGTGCCATCAGTGAGTCGGGACTAGCGGGAGTTAATGAGCAGTTCTTC.

The chain links TRBV4-3 to TRBJ2-7; D unresolved. Trimming shortened V by 0 bases and J by 3 bases, and 9 bases separated the two germline ends. The CDR3 loop spans 14 amino acids. Germline V CDR1 and CDR2: LGHNA, YSLEER. The CDR3 nucleotides are TGCGCCAGCAGCCAAGACACGACAAACTACGAGCAGTACTTC. It is translated as CASSQDTTNYEQYF.

The genes are TRBV6-1 and TRBJ2-5, with unresolved D. The length of the CDR3 is 13 residues. Germline V gene data show CDR1 as MNHNS and CDR2 as SASEGT. Between the trimmed V and J ends, which lost 6 bases and 2 bases, there was a span of 10 bases. The CDR3 region is CASREDNQETQYF. CDR3 in DNA: TGTGCCAGCAGAGAGGATAATCAAGAGACCCAGTACTTC.

V gene TRBV9 combines with J gene TRBJ2-1; TRBD2 is a possible D gene (5 bases). The CDR3 runs to 15 residues. Trimming removed 1 base at V and 4 bases at J, with 12 bases between. The V gene's germline CDR1 is SGDLS and CDR2 YYNGEE. CDR3 sequence reads: CASSVSQRHYNEQFF. In DNA form, the CDR3 reads TGTGCCAGCAGCGTAAGCCAGCGGCATTACAATGAGCAGTTCTTC.

Concerning this clone itself: The sample has other DNA sequences that encode this CDR3 too. The rearrangement links TRBV30 to TRBJ1-1; 12 positions match TRBD1. CDR1 is GTSNPN and CDR2 is SVGIG in the germline V gene (reference sequence). The junction had 4 bases not matched to a gene; V was cut back by 4 bases and J by 4 bases. The CDR3 is 14 amino acids. In DNA form, the CDR3 reads TGTGCCTGGACTCGGGACAGGGGGCTCACTGAAGCTTTCTTT. Its protein product is CAWTRDRGLTEAFF. Variable domain in full (rest from reference TRBV30 and TRBJ1-1): SQTIHQWPATLVQPVGSPLSLECTVEGTSNPNLYWYRQAAGRGLQLLFYSVGIGQISSEVPQNLSASRPQDRQFILSSKKLLLSDSGFYLCAWTRDRGLTEAFFGQGTRLTVV.

This rearrangement joins TRBV5-4 to TRBJ2-3, with 15 nucleotides matching TRBD2. The CDR3 is 19 amino acids. V lost 1 base and J lost 0; bases outside the gene matches: 6. Germline V CDR1 and CDR2: SGHNT, YYREEE (reference sequence). The CDR3 DNA follows: TGTGCCAGCAGCTTGCCGGGACTAGCGGGAGGCCCTAGCACAGATACGCAGTATTTT. This gives the protein CASSLPGLAGGPSTDTQYF.

This sequence joins TRBV27 and TRBJ1-5, with 9 nucleotides matching TRBD1. Germline V gene lookup returns CDR1 MNHEY and CDR2 SMNVEV (reference sequence). Trimming removed 8 bases from V and 6 bases from J; junction bases left unmatched: 5. CDR3 length equals 13 residues. Here the CDR3 reads CASGQGTFQPQHF. CDR3 DNA sequence: TGTGCCAGCGGACAGGGGACATTTCAGCCCCAGCATTTT.

This rearrangement joins TRBV4-2 to TRBJ1-1; 7 positions match TRBD1. The V gene's germline CDR1 is LGHNA and CDR2 YNFKEQ. The CDR3 length is 15 residues. After removal of 3 bases from V and 6 bases from J, the junction contained 10 bases not matched to a gene. CDR3 sequence reads: CASSQALDRLAEAFF. The CDR3 DNA follows: TGTGCCAGCAGCCAGGCCTTGGACAGGTTGGCTGAAGCTTTCTTT.

The V and J genes are TRBV5-4 and TRBJ1-2, with D maybe TRBD1 (5 bases). Germline CDR1 reads SGHNT; CDR2 reads YYREEE (reference sequence). This CDR3 is 15 amino acids long. Deletions cut 4 bases from V and 5 bases from J, with 18 bases between. CDR3 sequence reads: CASSPDGGGLYGYTF. In DNA form, the CDR3 reads TGTGCCAGCAGCCCTGATGGGGGGGGATTATATGGCTACACCTTC.